These T cell receptor beta chains were read from a single sample in a study of CD8 T cells in Susac syndrome. One entry per CDR3 protein results from TCRdb running MiXCR on the immunoSEQ multiplex PCR reads. The sample comprises 75,000 to 100,000 distinct CDR3 sequences, around 94% of which are singletons, and 0.26% rests with the top ten. Sequencing was performed on CD8+ T cells from PBMCs. The source of these receptors is a human donor in good health. The CDR3 runs from the conserved cysteine through the conserved F or W. D genes are given only for firm matches. Some rows mark clone size as missing; the rest say once, few, many or name a class of expanded clone.

abundance | j_gene | d_gene | v_gene | CDR3aa | CDR3nt
NA | TRBJ2-3 | TRBD2 | TRBV28 | CASSLFVGASGRTTDTQYF | TGTGCCAGCAGTTTATTTGTAGGGGCTAGCGGGAGGACCACAGATACGCAGTATTTT
NA | TRBJ2-5 | NA | TRBV10-3 | CAIRGAGEETQYF | TGTGCCATCAGAGGGGCTGGGGAAGAGACCCAGTACTTC
NA | TRBJ2-7 | TRBD1 | TRBV28 | CASRPSTGDYEQYF | TGTGCCAGCAGGCCCTCGACAGGGGATTACGAGCAGTACTTC
NA | TRBJ2-1 | NA | TRBV6-2/TRBV6-3 | CASSYPTGFGEQFF | TGTGCCAGCAGTTACCCCACAGGGTTTGGGGAGCAGTTCTTC
NA | TRBJ2-1 | NA | TRBV29-1 | CSVLFPGAGNEQFF | TGCAGCGTTCTGTTTCCGGGGGCGGGCAATGAGCAGTTCTTC
NA | TRBJ2-7 | NA | TRBV4-1 | CASSQVGDSYEQYF | TGCGCCAGCAGCCAAGTTGGCGACTCCTACGAGCAGTACTTC
NA | TRBJ2-1 | TRBD2 | TRBV20-1 | CSARVLSGGGNEQFF | TGCAGTGCTAGAGTCCTTAGCGGGGGGGGCAATGAGCAGTTCTTC
NA | TRBJ2-3 | NA | TRBV2 | CASSPGDSTDTQYF | TGTGCCAGCAGTCCAGGGGATAGCACAGATACGCAGTATTTT
NA | TRBJ2-1 | TRBD2 | TRBV5-1 | CASSPGTSSYNEQFF | TGCGCCAGCAGCCCAGGGACTAGCTCCTACAATGAGCAGTTCTTC
NA | TRBJ1-2 | NA | TRBV20-1 | CSAHTGNYGYTF | TGCAGTGCCCATACAGGAAACTATGGCTACACCTTC
NA | TRBJ2-1 | NA | TRBV6-5 | CASTLPLRESTEQFF | TGTGCCAGCACTCTACCCCTCAGGGAAAGTACTGAGCAGTTCTTC
NA | TRBJ1-5 | NA | TRBV7-3 | CASSLLGGGKQPQHF | TGTGCCAGCAGCTTATTGGGCGGGGGGAAACAGCCCCAGCATTTT
once | TRBJ2-7 | TRBD1 | TRBV24-1 | CATSDDRVNEQYF | TGTGCCACCAGTGATGACAGGGTCAACGAGCAGTACTTC
NA | TRBJ1-1 | NA | TRBV12-3/TRBV12-4 | CASSLSVNTEAFF | TGTGCCAGCAGTTTGTCGGTGAACACTGAAGCTTTCTTT
NA | TRBJ1-4 | TRBD1 | TRBV20-1 | CSALDRERNEKLFF | TGCAGTGCCTTGGACAGGGAACGGAATGAAAAACTGTTTTTT
NA | TRBJ1-1 | TRBD1 | TRBV29-1 | CSVEDTTGTGRLWGTEAFF | TGCAGCGTTGAAGATACTACCGGGACAGGGCGTCTCTGGGGCACTGAAGCTTTCTTT
NA | TRBJ1-2 | NA | TRBV27 | CASRLGVGYGYTF | TGTGCCAGCAGGTTAGGGGTGGGCTATGGCTACACCTTC
NA | TRBJ2-1 | NA | TRBV28 | CASSPTGPRYNEQFF | TGTGCCAGCAGTCCAACGGGACCGCGCTACAATGAGCAGTTCTTC
NA | TRBJ2-1 | TRBD2 | TRBV20-1 | CSAPGGPDYNEQFF | TGCAGTGCTCCGGGGGGGCCGGATTACAATGAGCAGTTCTTC
NA | TRBJ2-3 | TRBD2 | TRBV27 | CASSPGTSGLDTQYF | TGTGCCAGCAGTCCGGGGACTAGCGGTTTAGATACGCAGTATTTT
NA | TRBJ1-2 | NA | TRBV12-3/TRBV12-4 | CASSLGQTPNYGYTF | TGTGCCAGCAGTTTAGGGCAGACGCCTAACTATGGCTACACCTTC
NA | TRBJ1-1 | NA | TRBV7-8 | CASSFTANTEAFF | TGTGCCAGCAGCTTCACAGCGAACACTGAAGCTTTCTTT
NA | TRBJ2-6 | TRBD1 | TRBV7-9 | CASSLTGSHSGANVLTF | TGTGCCAGCAGCCTGACAGGGTCCCACTCTGGGGCCAACGTCCTGACTTTC
NA | TRBJ2-1 | NA | TRBV28 | CASNEAGFEQFF | TGTGCCAGCAACGAGGCGGGGTTTGAGCAGTTCTTC
NA | TRBJ2-7 | NA | TRBV6-5 | CASIDRSSYEQYF | TGTGCCAGCATAGACCGTAGCTCCTACGAGCAGTACTTC
NA | TRBJ1-5 | NA | TRBV7-6 | CASSGNPLDNDSNQPQHF | TGTGCCAGCAGCGGAAACCCTCTGGACAACGATAGCAATCAGCCCCAGCATTTT